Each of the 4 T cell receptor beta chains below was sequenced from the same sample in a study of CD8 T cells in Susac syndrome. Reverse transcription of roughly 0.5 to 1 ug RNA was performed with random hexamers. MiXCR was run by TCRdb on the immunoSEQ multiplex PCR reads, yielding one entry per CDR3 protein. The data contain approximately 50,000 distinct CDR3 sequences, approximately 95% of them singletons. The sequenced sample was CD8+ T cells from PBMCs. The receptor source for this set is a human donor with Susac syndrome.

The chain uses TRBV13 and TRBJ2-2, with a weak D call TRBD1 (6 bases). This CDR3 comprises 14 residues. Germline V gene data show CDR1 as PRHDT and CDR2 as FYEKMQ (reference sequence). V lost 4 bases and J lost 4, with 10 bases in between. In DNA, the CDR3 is TGTGCCAGCAGCTCCTGGGACACCACCGGGGAGCTGTTTTTT. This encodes CASSSWDTTGELFF.

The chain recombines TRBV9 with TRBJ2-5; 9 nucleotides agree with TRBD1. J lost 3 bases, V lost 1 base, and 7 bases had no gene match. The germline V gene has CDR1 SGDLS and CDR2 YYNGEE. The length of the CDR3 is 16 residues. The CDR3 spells CASSVHPGQGEETQYF. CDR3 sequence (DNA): TGTGCCAGCAGCGTACATCCGGGACAGGGAGAAGAGACCCAGTACTTC.

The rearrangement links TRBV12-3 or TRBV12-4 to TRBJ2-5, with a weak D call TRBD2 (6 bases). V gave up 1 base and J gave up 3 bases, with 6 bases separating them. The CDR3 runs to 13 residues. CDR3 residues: CASSLGGEETQYF. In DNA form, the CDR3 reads TGTGCCAGCAGTTTAGGCGGGGAAGAGACCCAGTACTTC.

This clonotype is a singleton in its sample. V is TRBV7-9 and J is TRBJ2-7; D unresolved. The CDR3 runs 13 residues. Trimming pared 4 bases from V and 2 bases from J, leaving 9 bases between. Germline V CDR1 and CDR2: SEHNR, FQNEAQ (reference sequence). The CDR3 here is CASSSDRTYEQYF. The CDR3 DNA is TGTGCCAGCAGCTCGGACCGGACCTACGAGCAGTACTTC. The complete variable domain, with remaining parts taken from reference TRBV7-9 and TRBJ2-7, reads DTGVSQNPRHKITKRGQNVTFRCDPISEHNRLYWYRQTLGQGPEFLTYFQNEAQLEKSRLLSDRFSAERPKGSFSTLEIQRTEQGDSAMYLCASSSDRTYEQYFGPGTRLTVT.